The 31 T cell receptor beta chains presented below share a single source sample, sequenced in a study of T cells after yellow fever vaccination. TCRdb ran MiXCR on the 5' RACE reads and lists one entry per CDR3 protein. In the table there are 100,000 to 150,000 distinct CDR3 sequences, under 8% of which are singletons. The starting material was CD4+ T cells sorted from PBMCs, obtained 10 to 11 days after the first yellow fever vaccination. The receptors shown here come from a man between 18 and 35 years old who received the YFV17D yellow fever vaccine.

This clonotype was seen many times. The CDR3 loop reads CASSPGGGPTGELFF. CDR3 nucleotides: TGCGCCAGCAGCCCGGGAGGGGGGCCCACCGGGGAGCTGTTTTTT. The chain uses TRBV5-1 and TRBJ2-2; 8 bases match TRBD2. Trimming took 4 bases from V and 4 from J; bases not matched to a gene: 6. The CDR3 loop spans 15 amino acids. The germline gives CDR1 SGHRS, CDR2 YFSETQ.

The chain joins TRBV7-2 to TRBJ2-1; D may match TRBD1 or TRBD2 (6 bases each). The V gene's germline CDR1 is SGHTA and CDR2 FQGNSA. V gave up 2 bases and J gave up 2 bases, with 10 bases separating them. The CDR3 consists of 15 residues. The CDR3 DNA reads as TGTGCCAGCAGCTTATTGAGGGGGGCCTACAATGAGCAGTTCTTC. Its translation is CASSLLRGAYNEQFF.

This clonotype showed up many times. V gene TRBV12-3 or TRBV12-4 combines with J gene TRBJ2-3; D remains unclear. Deletions cut 0 bases from V and 3 bases from J, with 7 bases between. This CDR3 spans 14 amino acids. The CDR3 DNA reads as TGTGCCAGCAGTTTAGCGCTAGAAACAGATACGCAGTATTTT. Amino acid sequence: CASSLALETDTQYF.

At least ten counts were recorded for this clonotype. V and J are TRBV20-1 and TRBJ1-2; no clear D gene. This CDR3 comprises 16 residues. Germline CDR1 reads DFQATT; CDR2 reads SNEGSKA (reference sequence). With 5 bases removed from V and 9 bases from J, the gap between germline ends came to 28 bases. In DNA form, the CDR3 reads TGCAGTGCTCCCCCTCTCAAAGGGTCGTATGAACATCGCTACACCTTC. Translating gives CSAPPLKGSYEHRYTF.

This clonotype was observed at least ten times. This chain links TRBV27 with TRBJ2-7, with 10 bases aligning to TRBD2. There are 13 residues in the CDR3. Looked up from germline, CDR1 is MNHEY and CDR2 is SMNVEV (reference sequence). With 10 bases clipped from V and 5 bases from J, the junction kept 8 bases outside the gene matches. The CDR3 loop reads CAIIGTSVHEQYV. The CDR3 nucleotides are TGTGCCATCATCGGGACTAGCGTACACGAGCAGTACGTC.

This chain uses TRBV4-1 with TRBJ1-2, with no clear D. Per the germline V gene, CDR1 is MGHRA and CDR2 is YSYEKL. Trimming removed 1 base at V and 5 bases at J, with 17 bases between. The CDR3 covers 16 residues. The CDR3 loop is CASSQGEGGNGYGYTF. The CDR3 DNA follows: TGCGCCAGCAGCCAAGGAGAAGGTGGGAATGGGTATGGCTACACCTTC.

This chain's CDR3 is CASSFGQGAFSGNTIYF. The DNA for the CDR3 is TGTGCCAGCAGCTTTGGACAGGGGGCTTTCTCTGGAAACACCATATATTTT. The chain joins TRBV7-6 to TRBJ1-3, with 11 bases lining up with TRBD1. Trimming removed 3 bases from V and 0 bases from J; junction bases left unmatched: 4. There are 17 residues in the CDR3. Looked up from germline, CDR1 is SGHVS and CDR2 is FNYEAQ.

Points on this clonotype: This may stem from a read error, because a much larger clone lies one nucleotide away. The chain carries TRBV5-1 and TRBJ2-5; D is possibly TRBD1 (6 bases). Germline CDR1 reads SGHRS; CDR2 reads YFSETQ. V lost 0 bases and J 5 bases, leaving 11 bases between the germline ends. The CDR3 sequence is 14 residues long. CDR3 sequence: CASSLVDQGETQYF. The DNA for the CDR3 is TGCGCCAGCAGCTTGGTTGACCAGGGGGAGACCCAGTACTTC.

A few counts support this clonotype. Here the CDR3 reads CASSRAGNEQFF. CDR3 sequence (DNA): TGTGCCAGCTCACGGGCAGGTAATGAGCAGTTCTTC. This sequence joins TRBV18 and TRBJ2-1; D gene ambiguous. V was shortened by 4 bases and J by 7 bases, with 8 bases between the two germline ends. This CDR3 comprises 12 residues. Germline lookup yields CDR1 KGHSH and CDR2 LQKENI.

This clonotype was recorded many times. Written as DNA, the CDR3 is TGTGCCACCAGCCGCGCCACTCAAATTATCAGGGTCACGAATCAGCCCCAGCATTTT. Protein product: CATSRATQIIRVTNQPQHF. V usage is TRBV15 and J usage is TRBJ1-5, with a possible D match to TRBD1 (5 bases). The CDR3 sequence is 19 residues long. Between the trimmed V and J ends, which lost 5 bases and 4 bases, there was a span of 27 bases. Germline V lookup: CDR1 LNHNV, CDR2 YYDKDF (reference sequence).

This clonotype was detected many times. V gene TRBV6-5 combines with J gene TRBJ2-5; 13 bases match TRBD2. This CDR3 contains 15 residues. The germline V gene encodes CDR1 MNHEY and CDR2 SVGAGI. With 4 bases clipped from V and 5 bases from J, the junction kept 4 bases outside the gene matches. The CDR3 spells CASSWGLAGTETQYF. Here the CDR3 DNA reads TGTGCCAGCAGTTGGGGACTAGCGGGAACTGAGACCCAGTACTTC.

The CDR3: CASNRLYRGDDEQFF. DNA for the CDR3: TGCGCCAGCAACCGCCTCTACCGGGGGGACGATGAGCAGTTCTTC. This chain joins TRBV4-3 and TRBJ2-1; 7 nucleotides match TRBD2. The CDR3 spans 15 residues. The V and J ends lost 7 bases and 8 bases, in that order; junction bases with no gene match: 14. Per the germline V gene, CDR1 is LGHNA and CDR2 is YSLEER.

This clonotype was seen many times. V usage is TRBV12-3 or TRBV12-4 and J usage is TRBJ1-1; D not certain. The CDR3 spans 15 residues. The V end lost 5 bases, the J end lost 4 bases, and 17 bases lay between the germline ends. The CDR3 sequence is CASSMEPLRSTEAFF. In nucleotides, the CDR3 is TGTGCCAGCAGTATGGAACCACTCAGGAGCACTGAAGCTTTCTTT.

This clonotype came up many times. This chain uses TRBV11-2 with TRBJ2-6, with TRBD1 matching 11 bases. This CDR3 has 19 amino acids. Germline trimming cut 5 bases from V and 1 base from J; bases unmatched to any gene: 10. CDR1 and CDR2 from the germline V gene are SGHAT and FQNNGV. CDR3 residues: CASSRAPGQGVSGANVLTF. The CDR3 DNA sequence: TGTGCCAGCAGCAGAGCACCGGGACAGGGGGTATCTGGGGCCAACGTCCTGACTTTC.

As concerns this clonotype: This may arise from a read error, as a much more abundant clone is one base away. This CDR3 is CSARPRRGADTGELFF. In nucleotides, the CDR3 is TGCAGTGCTAGGCCTCGGCGGGGGGCGGACACCGGGGAGCTGTTTTTT. The chain carries TRBV20-1 and TRBJ2-2; 8 positions match TRBD2. This CDR3 is 16 amino acids long. Germline V gene data show CDR1 as DFQATT and CDR2 as SNEGSKA (reference sequence). The V segment lost 3 bases and the J segment 3 bases; nucleotides outside the gene matches: 9.

This clonotype occurred many times. The chain couples TRBV27 to TRBJ1-2; 9 nucleotides align to TRBD1. The germline V gene has CDR1 MNHEY and CDR2 SMNVEV (reference sequence). J gave up 4 bases and V 5 bases, and 8 bases lay outside the gene matches. The CDR3 sequence is 15 residues long. CDR3 sequence: CASSPGQGEVYGYTF. CDR3 DNA: TGTGCCAGCAGTCCGGGACAGGGTGAGGTCTATGGCTACACCTTC.

In its sample, this clonotype was seen many times. This chain links TRBV7-3 with TRBJ2-3; D unresolved. V was clipped by 6 bases and J by 0 bases, with 13 bases between them. The CDR3 totals 15 residues. Germline loops: CDR1 SGHTA, CDR2 FQGTGA. The CDR3 sequence: CASSHKGVSTDTQYF. The CDR3 DNA reads as TGTGCCAGCAGTCACAAGGGCGTTAGCACAGATACGCAGTATTTT.

This clonotype has a count of ten or more. V gene TRBV7-3 combines with J gene TRBJ1-2; a weak D match, TRBD1 (6 bases). The CDR3 length is 15 residues. CDR1 is SGHTA, CDR2 FQGTGA, per germline. Trimming left V 2 bases short and J 4 bases short, with 14 bases between. This CDR3 is CASSLGGGPSYGYTF. The CDR3 DNA follows: TGTGCCAGCAGCTTAGGAGGGGGGCCGAGCTATGGCTACACCTTC.

Many counts were recorded for this clonotype. V usage is TRBV20-1 and J usage is TRBJ1-2, with D maybe TRBD1 (5 bases). Deletions cut 5 bases from V and 4 bases from J, with 14 bases between. The germline V gene encodes CDR1 DFQATT and CDR2 SNEGSKA (reference sequence). CDR3 length: 13 residues. In DNA form, the CDR3 reads TGCAGTGCTGGGACGGGGGAAATCTATGGCTACACCTTC. Residues: CSAGTGEIYGYTF.

The rearrangement links TRBV20-1 to TRBJ1-5; unclear D gene. V was clipped by 3 bases and J by 5 bases, with 14 bases between them. The CDR3 length is 14 residues. The germline V gene has CDR1 DFQATT and CDR2 SNEGSKA (reference sequence). The CDR3, as DNA: TGCAGTGCTAGGGACCTCTTCCCTCATCAGCCCCAGCATTTT. Translated: CSARDLFPHQPQHF.

This clonotype has a handful of counts. The chain uses TRBV18 and TRBJ2-3; unclear D gene. This CDR3 contains 15 residues. Germline V gene sequence: CDR1 KGHSH, CDR2 LQKENI. V was pared by 6 bases and J by 6 bases, with 19 bases between. In DNA form, the CDR3 reads TGTGCCAGCTCCCCTCCCTCCGTGGGAACGGATACGCAGTATTTT. As protein: CASSPPSVGTDTQYF.

A word on this clonotype: A read error may be the cause here, since a much bigger clone is one base away. The chain has TRBV25-1 and TRBJ1-2; TRBD1 is a possible D gene (5 bases). Trimming cost V 5 bases and J 8 bases, with 18 bases left between them. This CDR3 is built from 14 residues. Germline V gene data show CDR1 as MGHDK and CDR2 as SYGVNS. CDR3 protein: CASSQSGRVEGYTF. The CDR3 DNA follows: TGTGCCAGCAGTCAATCTGGCAGGGTAGAGGGCTACACCTTC.

This clonotype was detected a few times. The chain is built from TRBV29-1 and TRBJ1-2; maybe TRBD1 (5 bases). The V and J ends lost 5 bases and 1 base respectively, with 14 bases between them. CDR3 size: 14 residues. Germline values: CDR1 SQVTM, CDR2 ANQGSEA. The CDR3 DNA sequence: TGCAGCGTTAGTATCGGGGGAAATAACTATGGCTACACCTTC. Translated: CSVSIGGNNYGYTF.

Only a few counts were recorded for this clonotype. In DNA form, the CDR3 reads TGTGCCAGCAGCCAAGGGGCTAGCGGGTCTACGCAGTATTTT. This encodes CASSQGASGSTQYF. J is TRBJ2-3 and V is TRBV4-2, with TRBD2 identical over 8 bases. CDR1 LGHNA and CDR2 YNFKEQ come from the germline V gene. J lost 8 bases, V lost 1 base, and 5 bases had no gene match. The CDR3 covers 14 residues.

This clonotype was found many times. The chain carries TRBV6-1 and TRBJ2-5; no clear D gene. The CDR3 spans 12 residues. Per the germline V gene, CDR1 is MNHNS and CDR2 is SASEGT. Trimming pared 8 bases from V and 4 bases from J, leaving 11 bases between. CDR3: CASFEFGETQYF. The CDR3 nucleotides are TGTGCCAGCTTTGAGTTTGGAGAGACCCAGTACTTC.

This clonotype was seen repeatedly, ten times or more. The chain couples TRBV9 to TRBJ1-5, with D unresolved. Germline lookup yields CDR1 SGDLS and CDR2 YYNGEE. The CDR3 has 15 amino acids. Trimming cost V 4 bases and J 3 bases, with 14 bases left between them. CDR3 region: CASSPRGGYNQPQHF. The DNA for the CDR3 is TGTGCCAGCAGCCCAAGAGGAGGGTACAATCAGCCCCAGCATTTT. The full variable domain, completed using reference TRBV9 and TRBJ1-5, is DSGVTQTPKHLITATGQRVTLRCSPRSGDLSVYWYQQSLDQGLQFLIQYYNGEERAKGNILERFSAQQFPDLHSELNLSSLELGDSALYFCASSPRGGYNQPQHFGDGTRLSIL.

This clonotype was recorded a few times. This chain uses TRBV20-1 with TRBJ2-2; 9 positions agree with TRBD1. Germline CDR1 DFQATT, CDR2 SNEGSKA (reference sequence). The V and J ends lost 4 bases and 5 bases, in that order; junction bases with no gene match: 5. This CDR3 comprises 14 residues. DNA for the CDR3: TGCAGTGCTATTAGACAGGGGGGGACCGGGGAGCTGTTTTTT. Residues: CSAIRQGGTGELFF.

This clonotype was seen many times. The chain joins TRBV4-2 to TRBJ2-7; D remains ambiguous. With 0 bases removed from V and 8 bases from J, the gap between germline ends came to 14 bases. The CDR3 loop spans 14 amino acids. Germline-derived CDR1 and CDR2 are LGHNA and YNFKEQ. The CDR3: CASSQEGPYDKQYF. CDR3 coding DNA: TGTGCCAGCAGCCAAGAGGGTCCCTACGACAAGCAGTACTTC.

This clonotype was picked up a small number of times. The genes are TRBV20-1 and TRBJ2-1, with a weak D call TRBD2 (6 bases). The V gene lost 4 bases and the J gene lost 2 bases, with 15 bases spanning the gap. The CDR3 covers 15 residues. Germline CDR1 is DFQATT and CDR2 is SNEGSKA (reference sequence). CDR3 bases: TGCAGTGCTACCCCCCCCGGCGGGACCTACAATGAGCAGTTCTTC. Translation gives CSATPPGGTYNEQFF.

This clonotype occurred many times. The rearrangement uses TRBV6-5 and TRBJ2-4; D is unresolved. Germline V gene lookup returns CDR1 MNHEY and CDR2 SVGAGI. CDR3 size: 14 residues. V lost 2 bases and J 0 bases, leaving 5 bases between the germline ends. This chain's CDR3 is CASSYGLAKNIQYF. As DNA, the CDR3 is TGTGCCAGCAGTTACGGGCTAGCCAAAAACATTCAGTACTTC.

This clonotype was recorded at least ten times. This chain connects TRBV20-1 to TRBJ2-7; D may be TRBD2 (5 bases). The CDR3 covers 12 residues. V was pared by 6 bases and J by 4 bases, with 13 bases between. Germline lookup yields CDR1 DFQATT and CDR2 SNEGSKA (reference sequence). CDR3: CSAEGSGYEQYV. CDR3 nucleotides: TGCAGTGCCGAGGGTTCCGGGTACGAGCAGTACGTC.